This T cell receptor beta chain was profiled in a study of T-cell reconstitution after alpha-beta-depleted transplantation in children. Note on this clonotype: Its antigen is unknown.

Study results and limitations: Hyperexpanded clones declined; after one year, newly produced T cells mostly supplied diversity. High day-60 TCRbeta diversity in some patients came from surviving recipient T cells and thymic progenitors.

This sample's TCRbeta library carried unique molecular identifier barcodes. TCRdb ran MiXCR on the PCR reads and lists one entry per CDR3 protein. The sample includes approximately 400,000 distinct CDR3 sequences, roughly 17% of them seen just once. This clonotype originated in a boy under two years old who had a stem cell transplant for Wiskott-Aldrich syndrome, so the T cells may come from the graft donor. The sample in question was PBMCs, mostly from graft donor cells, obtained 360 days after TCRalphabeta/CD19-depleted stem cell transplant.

CDR3 in amino acids: CASSLDNRGANYGYTF. DNA for the CDR3: TGTGCCAGCAGCTTAGATAATAGGGGGGCTAACTATGGCTACACCTTC. The V call is TRBV7-2, the J call TRBJ1-2; the D gene is possibly TRBD1 (6 bases). The CDR3 length is 16 residues. Germline loops: CDR1 SGHTA, CDR2 FQGNSA. V lost 1 base to trimming and J lost 0 bases, with 12 bases between them.